This T cell receptor (beta chain) was identified in a study of cytomegalovirus exposure and HLA in healthy donors. As for the donors, each was a healthy bone marrow donor. As concerns this clone: Its antigen is unidentified.

Whole-study findings and limits: Most CMV-associated TCR beta chains appeared HLA-restricted in a later analysis. Presence/absence analyses assumed roughly uniform sequencing depth across donors.

Trimming cost V 1 base and J 5 bases, with 11 bases left between them. Germline lookup yields CDR1 MGHDK and CDR2 SYGVNS. The CDR3 covers 14 residues. With 60 Vbeta and 13 Jbeta primers, the PCR was carried out. This table comes from immunoSEQ multiplex PCR, and its TCRdb copy is limited to in-frame clones, with some not included. The sample carries 150,000 to 180,000 clones, 80% recorded once. V gene TRBV25-1 combines with J gene TRBJ2-5, with D tentatively TRBD1 (6 bases). Sequencing was done on a sample of PBMCs. The sequence came from a man younger than 40 in good health and CMV-seropositive. CDR3 nucleotide sequence: TGTGCCAGCAGTGAATCAACCCAGGGGGAGACCCAGTACTTC. This codes for CASSESTQGETQYF.